The 15 T cell receptor beta chains reported below all come from one sample, sequenced in a study of OX40 agonist ivuxolimab in advanced cancers. Some clones are missing from TCRdb's copy, which holds only in-frame ones; the method was immunoSEQ multiplex PCR. Among roughly 80,000 clones listed, around nine tenths were seen once. The sequencing used CD4+ or CD8+ T cells sorted from blood, collected in a trial of the OX40 agonist ivuxolimab. Every receptor here comes from an adult with an advanced solid tumor such as melanoma, head and neck, liver or kidney cancer.

This clone has more than one count but fewer than ten. This sequence joins TRBV4-1 and TRBJ1-2, with D hard to call. Trimming stripped 0 bases from V and 8 bases from J, with 16 bases between. The CDR3 covers 15 residues. CDR1 is MGHRA and CDR2 is YSYEKL in the germline V gene. The CDR3, as DNA: TGCGCCAGCAGCCAAGATAGTGGGCCCCTCGGGGGCTACACCTTC. Protein product: CASSQDSGPLGGYTF.

The chain links TRBV5-5 to TRBJ2-2, with D unclear. V lost 7 bases, J lost 2 bases, and 9 bases lay in between. The CDR3 has 13 residues. Germline V gene sequence: CDR1 SGHKS, CDR2 YYEKEE (reference sequence). This CDR3 reads CASVDLNTGELFF. As DNA, the CDR3 is TGTGCCAGCGTTGACCTAAACACCGGGGAGCTGTTTTTT.

CDR3 loop: CASSLVILADSTDTQYF. The CDR3 DNA reads as TGCGCCAGCAGCTTGGTCATTCTGGCAGATAGCACAGATACGCAGTATTTT. J is TRBJ2-3 and V is TRBV5-1; D is uncertain. The germline V and J ends were trimmed by 0 bases and 0 bases, with 14 bases remaining between them. The germline CDR1 and CDR2 sequences are SGHRS and YFSETQ. The CDR3 is 17 amino acids.

The chain couples TRBV10-3 to TRBJ2-3; TRBD2 aligns across 13 bases. Germline V CDR1 and CDR2: ENHRY, SYGVKD. The CDR3 runs to 20 residues. J lost 4 bases, V lost 0 bases, and 13 bases had no gene match. This CDR3 is CAISESTGTSGAPGADTQYF. CDR3 in DNA: TGTGCCATCAGTGAGTCGACGGGGACTAGCGGGGCGCCGGGGGCAGATACGCAGTATTTT.

The genes are TRBV10-3 and TRBJ1-2; D possibly corresponds to TRBD1 (6 bases). CDR3 size: 13 residues. Trimming removed 8 bases at V and 3 bases at J, with 13 bases between. Germline V lookup: CDR1 ENHRY, CDR2 SYGVKD. The CDR3 bases are TGTGCCATCGGAACAGGGAATCACTATGGCTACACCTTC. Translated, it gives CAIGTGNHYGYTF.

V is TRBV5-1 and J is TRBJ1-1, with D possibly matching TRBD1 (6 bases). This CDR3 has 15 residues. Between the trimmed V and J ends, which lost 0 bases and 2 bases, there was a span of 11 bases. From germline, CDR1 is SGHRS and CDR2 YFSETQ. CDR3 sequence (DNA): TGCGCCAGCAGCTTGGCAGGGGACTCTAACACTGAAGCTTTCTTT. Its translation is CASSLAGDSNTEAFF.

The chain recombines TRBV25-1 with TRBJ2-1, with 7 nucleotides matching TRBD2. The CDR3 sequence is 18 residues long. The J segment lost 0 bases and the V segment lost 4 bases, leaving 12 bases of the junction unmatched. CDR1 is MGHDK and CDR2 is SYGVNS in the germline V gene. The CDR3 protein is CASSVRPRGLSSYNEQFF. The CDR3 bases are TGTGCCAGCAGTGTGCGGCCACGGGGACTAAGCTCCTACAATGAGCAGTTCTTC.

The chain employs TRBV28 and TRBJ2-3, with 10 nucleotides matching TRBD2. CDR3 size: 17 residues. Trimming took 4 bases from V and 2 from J; bases not matched to a gene: 9. In germline, CDR1 is MDHEN, CDR2 SYDVKM. Here the CDR3 DNA reads TGTGCCAGCAGTTCCCGGCGACTAGCGGGTTTCACAGATACGCAGTATTTT. Its translation is CASSSRRLAGFTDTQYF.

This clone appeared a single time. At the DNA level, this CDR3 is encoded by other sequences in the same sample as well. The chain carries TRBV2 and TRBJ2-1; D is possibly TRBD1 (5 bases). In germline, CDR1 is SNHLY, CDR2 FYNNEI. The CDR3 length is 11 residues. The ends were cut back, 6 bases at V and 9 bases at J, with 9 bases in the middle. The CDR3 bases are TGTGCCAGCAGGGGGCTGGCTGAGCAGTTCTTC. It specifies CASRGLAEQFF.

The chain combines TRBV14 with TRBJ1-5, with a possible D match to TRBD1 (5 bases). V gave up 3 bases and J gave up 4 bases, with 7 bases separating them. The CDR3 spans 13 residues. Per the germline V gene, CDR1 is SGHDN and CDR2 is FVKESK. The chain's CDR3 is CASSQGVNQPQHF. The CDR3 nucleotides are TGTGCCAGCAGCCAGGGGGTAAATCAGCCCCAGCATTTT.

The chain couples TRBV6-5 to TRBJ1-5; a weak D match, TRBD1 (5 bases). The CDR3 totals 15 residues. Germline V CDR1 and CDR2: MNHEY, SVGAGI. V was pared by 7 bases and J by 3 bases, with 16 bases between. CDR3 sequence (DNA): TGTGCCAGCACCCTCGACAGCCTGGACAATCAGCCCCAGCATTTT. Encoded protein: CASTLDSLDNQPQHF.

The gene calls are TRBV6-1 and TRBJ1-4; 7 positions agree with TRBD1. Germline values: CDR1 MNHNS, CDR2 SASEGT. With 6 bases clipped from V and 8 bases from J, the junction kept 12 bases outside the gene matches. The CDR3 runs 15 residues. The CDR3 is CASSPDRDAREKLFF. In nucleotides, the CDR3 is TGTGCCAGCAGCCCTGACAGGGATGCGAGAGAAAAACTGTTTTTT.

The V gene is TRBV11-2, the J gene TRBJ1-1; D unclear. Germline-derived CDR1 and CDR2 are SGHAT and FQNNGV. The V gene lost 3 bases and the J gene lost 0 bases, with 5 bases spanning the gap. CDR3 length equals 13 residues. The CDR3 sequence: CASSLFMNTEAFF. In DNA form, the CDR3 reads TGTGCCAGCAGCTTGTTCATGAACACTGAAGCTTTCTTT.

The chain recombines TRBV5-1 with TRBJ2-7; 7 nucleotides line up with TRBD1. V gave up 5 bases and J gave up 3 bases; unmatched junction bases: 11. There are 15 residues in the CDR3. The germline V gene has CDR1 SGHRS and CDR2 YFSETQ. The CDR3 DNA is TGCGCCAGCAGGCCTTCCGGGACAGTTGGCTACGAGCAGTACTTC. Translating it yields CASRPSGTVGYEQYF.

The J gene is TRBJ1-5, the V gene TRBV9; D is unresolved. Germline CDR1 reads SGDLS; CDR2 reads YYNGEE. The CDR3 is 15 amino acids. V was pared by 0 bases and J by 3 bases, with 10 bases between. CDR3: CASSVGVSPNQPQHF. Written as DNA, the CDR3 is TGTGCCAGCAGCGTAGGCGTTTCCCCCAATCAGCCCCAGCATTTT.